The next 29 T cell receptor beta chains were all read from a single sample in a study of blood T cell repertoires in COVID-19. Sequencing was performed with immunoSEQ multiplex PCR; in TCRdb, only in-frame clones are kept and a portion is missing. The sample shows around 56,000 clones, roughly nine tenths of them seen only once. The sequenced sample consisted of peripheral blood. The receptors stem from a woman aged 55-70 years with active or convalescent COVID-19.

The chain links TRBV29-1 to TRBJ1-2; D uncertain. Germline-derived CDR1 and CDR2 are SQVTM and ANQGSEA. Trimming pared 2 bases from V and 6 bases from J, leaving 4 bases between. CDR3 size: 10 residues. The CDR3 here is CSVESHGYTF. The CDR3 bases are TGCAGCGTTGAAAGCCATGGCTACACCTTC.

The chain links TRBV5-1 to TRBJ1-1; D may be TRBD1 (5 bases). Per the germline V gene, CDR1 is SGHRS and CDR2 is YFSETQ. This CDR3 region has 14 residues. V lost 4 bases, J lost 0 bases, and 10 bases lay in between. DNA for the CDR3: TGCGCCAGCAGCACGGACATATTGAACACTGAAGCTTTCTTT. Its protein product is CASSTDILNTEAFF. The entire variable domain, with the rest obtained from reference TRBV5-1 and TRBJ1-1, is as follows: KAGVTQTPRYLIKTRGQQVTLSCSPISGHRSVSWYQQTPGQGLQFLFEYFSETQRNKGNFPGRFSGRQFSNSRSEMNVSTLELGDSALYLCASSTDILNTEAFFGQGTRLTVV.

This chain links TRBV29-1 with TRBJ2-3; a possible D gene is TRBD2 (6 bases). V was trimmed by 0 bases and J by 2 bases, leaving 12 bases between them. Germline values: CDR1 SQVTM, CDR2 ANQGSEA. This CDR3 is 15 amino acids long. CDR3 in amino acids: CSVEERRGHTDTQYF. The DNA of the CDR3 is TGCAGCGTTGAAGAACGGCGGGGTCACACAGATACGCAGTATTTT.

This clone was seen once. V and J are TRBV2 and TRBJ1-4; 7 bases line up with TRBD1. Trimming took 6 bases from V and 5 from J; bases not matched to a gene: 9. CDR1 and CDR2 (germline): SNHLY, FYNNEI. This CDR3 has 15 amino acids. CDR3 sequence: CASRQERGRNEKLFF. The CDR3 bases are TGTGCCAGCAGGCAAGAAAGGGGGCGCAATGAAAAACTGTTTTTT.

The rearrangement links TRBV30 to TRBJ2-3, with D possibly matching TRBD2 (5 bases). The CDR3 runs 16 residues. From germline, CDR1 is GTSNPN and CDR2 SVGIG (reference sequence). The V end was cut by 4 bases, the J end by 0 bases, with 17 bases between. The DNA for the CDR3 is TGTGCCTGGACCTGGGGAGACCTCCTAAGCACAGATACGCAGTATTTT. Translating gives CAWTWGDLLSTDTQYF.

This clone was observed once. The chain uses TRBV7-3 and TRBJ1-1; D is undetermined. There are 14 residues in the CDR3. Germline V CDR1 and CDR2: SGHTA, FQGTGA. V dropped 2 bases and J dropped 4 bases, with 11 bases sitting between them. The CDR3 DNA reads TGTGCCAGCAGCTTAGGGAGATGGGGCACTGAAGCTTTCTTT. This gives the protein CASSLGRWGTEAFF.

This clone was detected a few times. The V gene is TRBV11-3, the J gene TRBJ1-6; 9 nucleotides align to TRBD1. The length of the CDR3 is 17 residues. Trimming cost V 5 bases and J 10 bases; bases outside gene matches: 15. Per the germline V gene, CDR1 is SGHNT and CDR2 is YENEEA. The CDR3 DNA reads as TGTGCCAGCAGCCACCAACCGGGACAGGGAAGGGGGTCACCCCTCCACTTT. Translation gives CASSHQPGQGRGSPLHF.

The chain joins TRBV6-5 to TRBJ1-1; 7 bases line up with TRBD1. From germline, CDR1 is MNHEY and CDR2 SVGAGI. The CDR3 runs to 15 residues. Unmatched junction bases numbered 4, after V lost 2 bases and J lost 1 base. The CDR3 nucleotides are TGTGCCAGCAGTTACCACAGGGGCGAGAACACTGAAGCTTTCTTT. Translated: CASSYHRGENTEAFF.

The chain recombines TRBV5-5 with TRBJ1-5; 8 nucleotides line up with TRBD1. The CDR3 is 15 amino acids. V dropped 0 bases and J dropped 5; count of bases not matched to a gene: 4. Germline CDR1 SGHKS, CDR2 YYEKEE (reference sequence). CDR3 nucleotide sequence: TGTGCCAGCAGCTTGGGGACAGGGTTACATCAGCCCCAGCATTTT. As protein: CASSLGTGLHQPQHF.

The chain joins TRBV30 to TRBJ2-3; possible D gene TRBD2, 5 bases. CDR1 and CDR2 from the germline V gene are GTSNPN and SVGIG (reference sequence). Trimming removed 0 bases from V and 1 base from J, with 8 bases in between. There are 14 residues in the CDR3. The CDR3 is CAWSVAGGTDTQYF. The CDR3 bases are TGTGCCTGGAGTGTCGCGGGTGGCACAGATACGCAGTATTTT.

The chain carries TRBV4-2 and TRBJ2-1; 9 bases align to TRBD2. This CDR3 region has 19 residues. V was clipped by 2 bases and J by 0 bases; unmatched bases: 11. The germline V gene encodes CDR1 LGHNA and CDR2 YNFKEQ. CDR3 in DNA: TGTGCCAGCAGCCAAACGCCAACCAGCGGGAGGCTCTCCTACAATGAGCAGTTCTTC. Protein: CASSQTPTSGRLSYNEQFF.

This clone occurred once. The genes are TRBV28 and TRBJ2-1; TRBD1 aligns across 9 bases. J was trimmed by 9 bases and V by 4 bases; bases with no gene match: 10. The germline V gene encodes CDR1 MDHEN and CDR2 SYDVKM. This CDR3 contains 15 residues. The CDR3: CASSSPDRGSGEQFF. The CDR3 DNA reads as TGTGCCAGCAGTTCCCCGGACAGGGGAAGCGGTGAGCAGTTCTTC.

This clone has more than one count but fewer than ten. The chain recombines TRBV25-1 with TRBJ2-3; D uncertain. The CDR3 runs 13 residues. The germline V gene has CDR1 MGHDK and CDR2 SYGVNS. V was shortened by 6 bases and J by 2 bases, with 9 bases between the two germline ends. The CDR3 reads CASRDTFTDTQYF. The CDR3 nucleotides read TGTGCCAGCAGAGACACGTTCACAGATACGCAGTATTTT. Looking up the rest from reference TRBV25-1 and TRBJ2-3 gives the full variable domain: EADIYQTPRYLVIGTGKKITLECSQTMGHDKMYWYQQDPGMELHLIHYSYGVNSTEKGDLSSESTVSRIRTEHFPLTLESARPSHTSQYLCASRDTFTDTQYFGPGTRLTVL.

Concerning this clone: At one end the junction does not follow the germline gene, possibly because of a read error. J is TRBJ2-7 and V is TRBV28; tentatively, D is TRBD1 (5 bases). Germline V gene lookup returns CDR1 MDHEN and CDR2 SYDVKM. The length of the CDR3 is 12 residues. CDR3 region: CASSFPDSRVGF. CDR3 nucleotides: TGTGCCAGCAGTTTCCCAGACAGCCGTGTGGGCTTC.

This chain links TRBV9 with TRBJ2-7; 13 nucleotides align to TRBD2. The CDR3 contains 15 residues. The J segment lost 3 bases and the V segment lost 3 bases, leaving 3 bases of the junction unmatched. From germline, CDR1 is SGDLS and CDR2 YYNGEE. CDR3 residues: CASSAGTSGIYEQYF. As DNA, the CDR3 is TGTGCCAGCAGCGCAGGGACTAGCGGGATCTACGAGCAGTACTTC. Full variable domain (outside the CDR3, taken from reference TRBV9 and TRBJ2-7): DSGVTQTPKHLITATGQRVTLRCSPRSGDLSVYWYQQSLDQGLQFLIQYYNGEERAKGNILERFSAQQFPDLHSELNLSSLELGDSALYFCASSAGTSGIYEQYFGPGTRLTVT.

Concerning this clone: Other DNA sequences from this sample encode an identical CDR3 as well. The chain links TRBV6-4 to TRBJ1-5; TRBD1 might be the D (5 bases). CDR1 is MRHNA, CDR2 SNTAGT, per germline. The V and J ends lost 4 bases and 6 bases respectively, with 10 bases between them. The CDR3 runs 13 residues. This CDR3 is CASSVTGGQPQHF. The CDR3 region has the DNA TGTGCCAGCAGTGTAACGGGGGGTCAGCCCCAGCATTTT.

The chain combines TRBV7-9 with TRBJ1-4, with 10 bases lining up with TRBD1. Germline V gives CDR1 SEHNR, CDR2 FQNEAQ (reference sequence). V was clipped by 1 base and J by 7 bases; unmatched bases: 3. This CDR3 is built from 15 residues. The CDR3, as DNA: TGTGCCAGCAGCTTAGGGGACAGGGGATCTGAAAAACTGTTTTTT. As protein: CASSLGDRGSEKLFF.

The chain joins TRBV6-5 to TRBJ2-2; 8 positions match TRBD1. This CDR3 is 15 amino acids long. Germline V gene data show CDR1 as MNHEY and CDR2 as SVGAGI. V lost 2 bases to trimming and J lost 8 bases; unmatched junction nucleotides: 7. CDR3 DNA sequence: TGTGCCAGCAGTTACGAGGCAGGGGGCGGTGGGGAGCTGTTTTTT. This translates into CASSYEAGGGGELFF.

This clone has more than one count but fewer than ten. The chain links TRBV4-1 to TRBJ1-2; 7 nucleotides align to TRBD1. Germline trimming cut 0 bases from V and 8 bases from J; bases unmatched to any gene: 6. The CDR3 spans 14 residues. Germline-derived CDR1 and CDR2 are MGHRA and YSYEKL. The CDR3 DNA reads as TGCGCCAGCAGCCAAGACGGGACAGCCTGGGGCTACACCTTC. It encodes CASSQDGTAWGYTF.

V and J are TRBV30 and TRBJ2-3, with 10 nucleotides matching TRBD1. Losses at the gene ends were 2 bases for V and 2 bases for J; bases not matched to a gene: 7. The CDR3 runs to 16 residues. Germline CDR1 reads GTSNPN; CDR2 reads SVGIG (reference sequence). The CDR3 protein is CAWSPGTGVTTDTQYF. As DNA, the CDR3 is TGTGCCTGGAGTCCTGGGACAGGGGTTACCACAGATACGCAGTATTTT. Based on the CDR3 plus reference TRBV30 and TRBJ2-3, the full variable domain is SQTIHQWPATLVQPVGSPLSLECTVEGTSNPNLYWYRQAAGRGLQLLFYSVGIGQISSEVPQNLSASRPQDRQFILSSKKLLLSDSGFYLCAWSPGTGVTTDTQYFGPGTRLTVL.

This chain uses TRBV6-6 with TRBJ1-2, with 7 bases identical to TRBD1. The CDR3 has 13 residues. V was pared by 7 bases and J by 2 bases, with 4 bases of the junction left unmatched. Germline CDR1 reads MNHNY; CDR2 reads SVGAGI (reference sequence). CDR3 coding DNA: TGTGCCAGCAATTTCAGGGGGAACTATGGCTACACCTTC. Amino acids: CASNFRGNYGYTF.

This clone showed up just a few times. CDR3 coding DNA: TGTGCCATGGGGACAGGGGTGAACACTGAAGCTTTCTTT. Residues: CAMGTGVNTEAFF. V and J are TRBV10-3 and TRBJ1-1, with 10 bases aligning to TRBD1. The junction had 1 base not matched to a gene; V was cut back by 9 bases and J by 0 bases. This CDR3 is 13 amino acids long. Germline loops: CDR1 ENHRY, CDR2 SYGVKD.

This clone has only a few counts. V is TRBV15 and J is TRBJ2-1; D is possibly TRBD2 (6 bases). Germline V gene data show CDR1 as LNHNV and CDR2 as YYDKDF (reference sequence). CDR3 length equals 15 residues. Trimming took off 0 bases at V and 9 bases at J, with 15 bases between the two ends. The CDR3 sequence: CATSRDLAGSGEQFF. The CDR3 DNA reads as TGTGCCACCAGCAGAGATCTGGCGGGGAGCGGTGAGCAGTTCTTC.

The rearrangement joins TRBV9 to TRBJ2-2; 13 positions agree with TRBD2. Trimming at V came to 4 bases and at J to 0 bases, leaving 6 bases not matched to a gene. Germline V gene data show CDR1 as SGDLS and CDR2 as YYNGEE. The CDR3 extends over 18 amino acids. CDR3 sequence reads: CASSLRLAGGPNTGELFF. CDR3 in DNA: TGTGCCAGCAGCCTGCGACTAGCGGGAGGCCCGAACACCGGGGAGCTGTTTTTT. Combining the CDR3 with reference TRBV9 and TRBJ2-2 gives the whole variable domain DSGVTQTPKHLITATGQRVTLRCSPRSGDLSVYWYQQSLDQGLQFLIQYYNGEERAKGNILERFSAQQFPDLHSELNLSSLELGDSALYFCASSLRLAGGPNTGELFFGEGSRLTVL.

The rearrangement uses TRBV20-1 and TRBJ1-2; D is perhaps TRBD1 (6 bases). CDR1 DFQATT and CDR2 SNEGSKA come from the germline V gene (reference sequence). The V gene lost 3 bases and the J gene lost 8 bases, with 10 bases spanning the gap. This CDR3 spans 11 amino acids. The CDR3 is CSARRGGGYTF. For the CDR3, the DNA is TGCAGTGCTAGGCGTGGGGGCGGCTACACCTTC.

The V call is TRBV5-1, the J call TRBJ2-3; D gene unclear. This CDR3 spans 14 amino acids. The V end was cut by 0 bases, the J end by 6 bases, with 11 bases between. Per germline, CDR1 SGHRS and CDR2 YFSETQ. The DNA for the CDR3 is TGCGCCAGCAGCTTGGTACAGCCAGTGGATACGCAGTATTTT. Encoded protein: CASSLVQPVDTQYF.

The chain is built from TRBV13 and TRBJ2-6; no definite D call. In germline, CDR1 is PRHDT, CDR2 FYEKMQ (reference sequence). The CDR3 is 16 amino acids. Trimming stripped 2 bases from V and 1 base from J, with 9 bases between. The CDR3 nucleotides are TGTGCCAGCAGCTTAACCGGTCCGTCTGGGGCCAACGTCCTGACTTTC. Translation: CASSLTGPSGANVLTF.

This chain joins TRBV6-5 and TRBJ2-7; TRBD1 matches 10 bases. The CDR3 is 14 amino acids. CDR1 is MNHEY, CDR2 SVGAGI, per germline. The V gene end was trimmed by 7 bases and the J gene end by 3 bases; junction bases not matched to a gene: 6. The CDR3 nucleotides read TGTGCCAGCACCCCGGACAGGGGGTTCTACGAGCAGTACTTC. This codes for CASTPDRGFYEQYF.

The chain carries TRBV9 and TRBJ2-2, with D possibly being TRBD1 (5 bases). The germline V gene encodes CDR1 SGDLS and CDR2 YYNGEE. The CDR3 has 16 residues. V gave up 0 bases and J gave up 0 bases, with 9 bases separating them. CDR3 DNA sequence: TGTGCCAGCAGCGTAGTCCCGACAGCGAACACCGGGGAGCTGTTTTTT. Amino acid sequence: CASSVVPTANTGELFF.